Presented here are 21 T cell receptor beta chains from one specimen sequenced in a study of cytomegalovirus exposure and HLA in healthy donors. The study ran its PCR with 60 Vbeta and 13 Jbeta primers. Clones were sequenced by immunoSEQ multiplex PCR, and TCRdb holds only the in-frame ones, with some missing. The sample includes approximately 260,000 clones, 92% of them seen just once. Specimen: PBMCs. These receptor sequences come from a girl aged 2 to 9 in good health and CMV-seronegative.

The chain is built from TRBV5-6 and TRBJ2-7, with a tentative D call TRBD2 (6 bases). Germline V gene data show CDR1 as SGHDT and CDR2 as YYEEEE. The CDR3 runs 16 residues. Trimming removed 3 bases at V and 2 bases at J, with 18 bases between. The CDR3 DNA reads as TGTGCCAGCAGCTCCCCAGGGCTAGCGAGCACCTACGAGCAGTACTTC. Amino acids: CASSSPGLASTYEQYF.

The chain recombines TRBV29-1 with TRBJ1-2; perhaps TRBD1 as D (5 bases). Looked up from germline, CDR1 is SQVTM and CDR2 is ANQGSEA. V gave up 7 bases and J gave up 0 bases, with 15 bases separating them. This CDR3 comprises 14 residues. CDR3 loop: CSARFWDSNYGYTF. CDR3 coding DNA: TGCAGCGCCAGATTCTGGGACTCTAACTATGGCTACACCTTC.

With regard to this clone: Its ends do not fully match the called genes, so a read error is possible. This chain links TRBV2 with TRBJ1-4; TRBD1 might be the D (6 bases). Germline loops: CDR1 SNHLY, CDR2 FYNNEI. This CDR3 is built from 17 residues. The CDR3 protein is CASSEANLRGWGEKLFF. The CDR3 nucleotides are TGTGCCAGCAGCGAAGCCAACCTCAGGGGTTGGGGTGAAAAACTGTTTTTT. The variable domain in full, with the rest retrieved from reference TRBV2 and TRBJ1-4, is EPEVTQTPSHQVTQMGQEVILRCVPISNHLYFYWYRQILGQKVEFLVSFYNNEISEKSEIFDDQFSVERPDGSNFTLKIRSTKLEDSAMYFCASSEANLRGWGEKLFFGSGTQLSVL.

V and J are TRBV11-1 and TRBJ2-2; 7 nucleotides agree with TRBD1. Germline V lookup: CDR1 SGHAT, CDR2 FQDESV (reference sequence). The CDR3 consists of 17 residues. With 3 bases clipped from V and 2 bases from J, the junction kept 9 bases outside the gene matches. The CDR3 DNA sequence: TGTGCCAGCAGCTTGCCCGGACAGGTCACAAACACCGGGGAGCTGTTTTTT. Protein: CASSLPGQVTNTGELFF.

This clone has only one observation. The rearrangement uses TRBV7-2 and TRBJ2-7; 13 bases map to TRBD2. J lost 3 bases, V lost 2 bases, and 7 bases had no gene match. The CDR3 covers 17 residues. The germline CDR1 and CDR2 sequences are SGHTA and FQGNSA. The CDR3 protein is CASSLLTTSGRVYEQYF. The DNA of the CDR3 is TGTGCCAGCAGCTTACTAACTACTAGCGGGAGGGTCTACGAGCAGTACTTC.

This clone was counted only a few times. This rearrangement joins TRBV11-3 to TRBJ2-2; 8 bases are a match to TRBD1. The CDR3 contains 15 residues. V shed 2 bases, J shed 5 bases, and the junction held 4 bases outside the gene matches. The germline V gene encodes CDR1 SGHNT and CDR2 YENEEA. The CDR3 DNA sequence: TGTGCCAGCAGCTTATCGACAGGGGCTACCGGGGAGCTGTTTTTT. Encoded protein: CASSLSTGATGELFF.

The chain employs TRBV12-5 and TRBJ2-7; 9 nucleotides line up with TRBD2. Germline V gene sequence: CDR1 LGHNT, CDR2 FRNRAP. The CDR3 length is 15 residues. The trim removed 2 bases at V and 7 bases at J, leaving 9 bases unmatched. CDR3 DNA: TGTGCTAGTGGTTTGTGGCTAGCGGGGAGGCGGGAGCAGTACTTC. Amino acid sequence: CASGLWLAGRREQYF.

V and J are TRBV15 and TRBJ2-5; a possible D gene is TRBD2 (6 bases). CDR1 is LNHNV and CDR2 is YYDKDF in the germline V gene (reference sequence). This CDR3 region has 13 residues. Between the trimmed V and J ends, which lost 3 bases and 5 bases, there was a span of 10 bases. Here the CDR3 reads CATSSGSGETQYF. The DNA for the CDR3 is TGTGCCACCAGCAGCGGGAGCGGCGAGACCCAGTACTTC.

V and J are TRBV7-2 and TRBJ2-5; 8 positions match TRBD2. The V and J ends lost 1 base and 1 base, in that order; junction bases with no gene match: 2. This CDR3 spans 15 amino acids. The V gene's germline CDR1 is SGHTA and CDR2 FQGNSA. CDR3 bases: TGTGCCAGCAGCTTAGACGGGAGGGGCCAAGAGACCCAGTACTTC. This encodes CASSLDGRGQETQYF.

The chain employs TRBV5-1 and TRBJ1-2; weak D call: TRBD1 (5 bases). This CDR3 spans 11 amino acids. Germline CDR1 is SGHRS and CDR2 is YFSETQ. The V end lost 2 bases, the J end lost 7 bases, and 6 bases lay between the germline ends. This CDR3 reads CASSFGAGYTF. Here the CDR3 DNA reads TGCGCCAGCAGCTTTGGGGCTGGCTACACCTTC.

The chain joins TRBV6-5 to TRBJ2-1, with 15 bases that match TRBD2. CDR3 length equals 14 residues. Germline lookup yields CDR1 MNHEY and CDR2 SVGAGI. The V and J ends lost 6 bases and 10 bases, in that order; junction bases with no gene match: 4. For the CDR3, the DNA is TGTGCCAGCAGACCCGGACTAGCGGGGGGGGAGCAGTTCTTC. Amino acid sequence: CASRPGLAGGEQFF.

This chain uses TRBV9 with TRBJ2-5; 10 positions agree with TRBD2. The CDR3 has 15 amino acids. The germline CDR1 and CDR2 sequences are SGDLS and YYNGEE. Germline trimming cut 0 bases from V and 5 bases from J; bases unmatched to any gene: 4. CDR3 loop: CASSVGLAGAETQYF. As DNA, the CDR3 is TGTGCCAGCAGCGTAGGGCTAGCGGGAGCGGAGACCCAGTACTTC. The whole variable domain, filled in from reference TRBV9 and TRBJ2-5, reads DSGVTQTPKHLITATGQRVTLRCSPRSGDLSVYWYQQSLDQGLQFLIQYYNGEERAKGNILERFSAQQFPDLHSELNLSSLELGDSALYFCASSVGLAGAETQYFGPGTRLLVL.

This chain connects TRBV2 to TRBJ2-1; 10 nucleotides match TRBD2. This CDR3 region has 19 residues. Germline CDR1 and CDR2: SNHLY and FYNNEI. The junction had 13 bases not matched to a gene; V was cut back by 5 bases and J by 0 bases. The CDR3 is CASSWARTSGTSSYNEQFF. As DNA, the CDR3 is TGTGCCAGCAGTTGGGCTCGTACTAGCGGGACCAGCTCCTACAATGAGCAGTTCTTC.

CDR3 protein: CAGRYEAFF. CDR3 nucleotide sequence: TGTGCCGGGAGGTATGAAGCTTTCTTT. The chain carries TRBV21-1 and TRBJ1-1. TRBV21-1 is an annotated pseudogene. This CDR3 has 9 amino acids.

The J gene is TRBJ1-2, the V gene TRBV30, with D tentatively TRBD1 (6 bases). The CDR3 loop spans 11 amino acids. CDR1 is GTSNPN and CDR2 is SVGIG in the germline V gene (reference sequence). V gave up 7 bases and J gave up 4 bases, with 10 bases separating them. CDR3 sequence (DNA): TGTGCCTCATCGGACAGCTATGGCTACACCTTC. Translation gives CASSDSYGYTF.

This clone has only one observation. The rearrangement links TRBV7-8 to TRBJ1-1; D gene uncertain. The germline V gene has CDR1 SGHVS and CDR2 FQNEAQ. CDR3 size: 14 residues. Trimming left V 0 bases short and J 3 bases short, with 8 bases between. The CDR3 sequence: CASSLAPSDTEAFF. The DNA of the CDR3 is TGTGCCAGCAGCTTAGCGCCTTCGGACACTGAAGCTTTCTTT.

The J gene is TRBJ1-3, the V gene TRBV5-1, with TRBD1 matching 10 bases. The V gene end was trimmed by 0 bases and the J gene end by 4 bases; junction bases not matched to a gene: 7. The CDR3 consists of 17 residues. CDR1 is SGHRS and CDR2 is YFSETQ in the germline V gene. As DNA, the CDR3 is TGCGCCAGCAGCTTGGAGGGACAGGGGATTTTCGGAAACACCATATATTTT. Translated, it gives CASSLEGQGIFGNTIYF.

V and J are TRBV30 and TRBJ2-1, with unresolved D. Trimming removed 6 bases at V and 5 bases at J, with 5 bases between. CDR1 and CDR2 (germline): GTSNPN, SVGIG (reference sequence). CDR3 length: 10 amino acids. The CDR3 sequence: CACLDNEQFF. The CDR3 DNA reads TGTGCCTGCCTCGACAATGAGCAGTTCTTC.

The genes are TRBV7-8 and TRBJ2-7; 7 nucleotides align to TRBD2. The CDR3 spans 17 residues. J was trimmed by 6 bases and V by 11 bases; bases with no gene match: 25. CDR1 and CDR2 from the germline V gene are SGHVS and FQNEAQ. DNA for the CDR3: TGTGCCGGGACGACAGAAGATACCGTGGGGGGGACTGGCGAGCAGTACTTC. Its protein is CAGTTEDTVGGTGEQYF.

This chain connects TRBV13 to TRBJ2-2; TRBD1 might be the D (5 bases). The CDR3 sequence is 15 residues long. V lost 7 bases, J lost 2 bases, and 14 bases lay in between. CDR1 and CDR2 (germline): PRHDT, FYEKMQ (reference sequence). CDR3: CASTPPDSNTGELFF. In DNA, the CDR3 is TGTGCCAGCACCCCGCCAGACAGCAACACCGGGGAGCTGTTTTTT.

The rearrangement joins TRBV5-6 to TRBJ1-5, with a tentative D call TRBD1 (5 bases). The V end was cut by 2 bases, the J end by 5 bases, with 17 bases between. Germline-derived CDR1 and CDR2 are SGHDT and YYEEEE. The CDR3 runs 16 residues. CDR3 in DNA: TGTGCCAGCAGCTTCGGCCTGACCTTAGGGGATCAGCCCCAGCATTTT. Protein: CASSFGLTLGDQPQHF.